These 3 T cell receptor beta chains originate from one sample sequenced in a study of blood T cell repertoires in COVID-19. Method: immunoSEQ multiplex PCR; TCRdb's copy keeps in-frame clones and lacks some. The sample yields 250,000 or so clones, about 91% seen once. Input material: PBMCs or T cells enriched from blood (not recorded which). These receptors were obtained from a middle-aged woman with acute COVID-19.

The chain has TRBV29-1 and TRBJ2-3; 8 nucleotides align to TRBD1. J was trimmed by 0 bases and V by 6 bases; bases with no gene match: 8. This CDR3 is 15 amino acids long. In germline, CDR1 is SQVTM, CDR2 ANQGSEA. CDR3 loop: CSVGLGQGSTDTQYF. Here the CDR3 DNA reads TGCAGCGTGGGCTTAGGACAGGGAAGCACAGATACGCAGTATTTT.

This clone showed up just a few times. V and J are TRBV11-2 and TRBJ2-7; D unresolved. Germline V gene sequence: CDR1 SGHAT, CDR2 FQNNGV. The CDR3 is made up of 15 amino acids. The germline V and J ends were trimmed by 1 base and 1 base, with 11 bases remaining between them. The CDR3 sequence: CASSLAGSHSYEQYF. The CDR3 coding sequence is TGTGCCAGCAGCTTAGCAGGTTCTCATTCCTACGAGCAGTACTTC.

CDR3 DNA: TGTGCCAGCACCCCCAGAAACACCGGGGAGCTGTTTTTT. Its protein product is CASTPRNTGELFF. The rearrangement links TRBV12-3 or TRBV12-4 to TRBJ2-2; D uncertain. This CDR3 comprises 13 residues. V lost 7 bases to trimming and J lost 2 bases, with 8 bases between them.